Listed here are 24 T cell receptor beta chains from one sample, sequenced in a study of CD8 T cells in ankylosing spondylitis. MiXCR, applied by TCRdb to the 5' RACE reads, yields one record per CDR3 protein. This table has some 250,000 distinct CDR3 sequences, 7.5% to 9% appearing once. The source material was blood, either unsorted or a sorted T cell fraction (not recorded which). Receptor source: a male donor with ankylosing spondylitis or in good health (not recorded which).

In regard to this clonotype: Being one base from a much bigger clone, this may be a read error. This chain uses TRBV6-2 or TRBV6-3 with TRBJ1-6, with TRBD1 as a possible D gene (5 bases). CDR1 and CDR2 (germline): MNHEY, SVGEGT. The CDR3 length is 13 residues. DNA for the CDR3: TGTACCAGCAGTACCCTCGACGGGGGACCCCTCCACTTT. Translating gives CTSSTLDGGPLHF.

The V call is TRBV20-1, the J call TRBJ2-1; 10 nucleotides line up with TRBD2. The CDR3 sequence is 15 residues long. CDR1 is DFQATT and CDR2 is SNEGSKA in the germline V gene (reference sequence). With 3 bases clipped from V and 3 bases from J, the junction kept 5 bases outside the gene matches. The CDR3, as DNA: TGCAGTGCTAGTCCGGGACTAGCGCACTACAATGAGCAGTTCTTC. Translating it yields CSASPGLAHYNEQFF.

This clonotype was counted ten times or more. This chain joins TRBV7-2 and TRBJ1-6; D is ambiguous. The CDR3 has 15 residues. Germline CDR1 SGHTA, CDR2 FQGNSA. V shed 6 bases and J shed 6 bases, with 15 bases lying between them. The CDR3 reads CASRQDTTSNSPLHF. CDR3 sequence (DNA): TGTGCCAGCAGACAAGACACGACCTCTAATTCACCCCTCCACTTT.

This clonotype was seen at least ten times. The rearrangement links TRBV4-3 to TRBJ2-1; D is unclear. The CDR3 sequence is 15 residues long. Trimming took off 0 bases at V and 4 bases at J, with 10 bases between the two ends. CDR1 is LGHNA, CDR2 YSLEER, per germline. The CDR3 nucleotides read TGCGCCAGCAGCCAAGATGGACGGTTATACAATGAGCAGTTCTTC. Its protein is CASSQDGRLYNEQFF.

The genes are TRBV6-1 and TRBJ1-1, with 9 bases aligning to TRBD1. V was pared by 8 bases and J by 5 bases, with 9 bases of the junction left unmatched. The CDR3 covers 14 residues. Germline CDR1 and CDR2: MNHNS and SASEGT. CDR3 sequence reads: CASRDRERYTEAFF. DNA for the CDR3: TGTGCCAGCCGGGACAGGGAGCGATATACTGAAGCTTTCTTT.

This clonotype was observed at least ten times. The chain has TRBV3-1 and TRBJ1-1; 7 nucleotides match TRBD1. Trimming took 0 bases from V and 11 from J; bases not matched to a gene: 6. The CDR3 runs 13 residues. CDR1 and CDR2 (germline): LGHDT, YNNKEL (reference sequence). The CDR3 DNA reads TGTGCCAGCAGCCAAGAAAAGGGGGCGAAGGCTTTCTTT. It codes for CASSQEKGAKAFF.

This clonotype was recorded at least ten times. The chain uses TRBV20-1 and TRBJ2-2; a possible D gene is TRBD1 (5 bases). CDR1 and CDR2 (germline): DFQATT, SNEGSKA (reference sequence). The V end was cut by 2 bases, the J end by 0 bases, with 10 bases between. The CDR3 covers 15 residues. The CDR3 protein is CSARYGAANTGELFF. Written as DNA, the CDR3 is TGCAGTGCTAGATATGGGGCGGCGAACACCGGGGAGCTGTTTTTT.

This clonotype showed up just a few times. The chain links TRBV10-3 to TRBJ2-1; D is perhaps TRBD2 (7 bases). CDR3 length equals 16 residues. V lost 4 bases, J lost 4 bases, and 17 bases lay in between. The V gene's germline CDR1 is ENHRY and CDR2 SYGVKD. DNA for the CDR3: TGTGCCATCAGTGGGTCCACGGGAGGACAGTACAATGAGCAGTTCTTC. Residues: CAISGSTGGQYNEQFF.

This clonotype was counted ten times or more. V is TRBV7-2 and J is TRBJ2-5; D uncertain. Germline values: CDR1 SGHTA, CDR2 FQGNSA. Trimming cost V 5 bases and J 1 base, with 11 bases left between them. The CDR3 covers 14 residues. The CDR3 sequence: CASSPHKTQETQYF. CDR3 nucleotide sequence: TGTGCCAGCAGCCCCCACAAGACCCAAGAGACCCAGTACTTC.

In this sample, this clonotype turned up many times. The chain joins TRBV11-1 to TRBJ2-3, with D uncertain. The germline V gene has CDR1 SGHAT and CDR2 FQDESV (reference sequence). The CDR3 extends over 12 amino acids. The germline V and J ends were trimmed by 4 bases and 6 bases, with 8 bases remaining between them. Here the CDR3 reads CASSSSSDTQYF. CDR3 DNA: TGTGCCAGCAGCTCCTCATCGGATACGCAGTATTTT.

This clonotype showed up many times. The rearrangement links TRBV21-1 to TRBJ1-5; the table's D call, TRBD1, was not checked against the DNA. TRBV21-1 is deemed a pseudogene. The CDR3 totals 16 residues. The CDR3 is CASSSHREAEGEPQHF. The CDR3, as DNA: TGTGCCAGCAGCAGCCACAGGGAGGCAGAAGGGGAGCCCCAGCATTTT.

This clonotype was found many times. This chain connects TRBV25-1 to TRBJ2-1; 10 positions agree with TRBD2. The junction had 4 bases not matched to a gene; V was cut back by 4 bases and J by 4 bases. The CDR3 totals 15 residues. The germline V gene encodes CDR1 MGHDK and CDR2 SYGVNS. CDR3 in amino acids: CASSAWTSGYNEQFF. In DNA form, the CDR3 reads TGTGCCAGCAGTGCATGGACTAGCGGTTACAATGAGCAGTTCTTC. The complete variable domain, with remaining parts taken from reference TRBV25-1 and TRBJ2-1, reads EADIYQTPRYLVIGTGKKITLECSQTMGHDKMYWYQQDPGMELHLIHYSYGVNSTEKGDLSSESTVSRIRTEHFPLTLESARPSHTSQYLCASSAWTSGYNEQFFGPGTRLTVL.

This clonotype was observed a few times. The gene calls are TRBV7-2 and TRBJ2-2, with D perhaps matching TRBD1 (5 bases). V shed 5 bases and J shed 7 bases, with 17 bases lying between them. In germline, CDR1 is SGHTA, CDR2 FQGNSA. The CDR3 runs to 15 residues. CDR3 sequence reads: CASSPPSGRSGELFF. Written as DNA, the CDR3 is TGTGCCAGCAGCCCCCCGTCAGGGCGAAGCGGGGAGCTGTTTTTT.

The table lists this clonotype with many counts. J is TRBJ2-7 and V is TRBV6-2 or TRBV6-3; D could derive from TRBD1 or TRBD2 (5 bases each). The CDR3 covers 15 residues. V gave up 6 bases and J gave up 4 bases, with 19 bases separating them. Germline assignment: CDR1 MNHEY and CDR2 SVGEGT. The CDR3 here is CASSPFSPGTYEQYF. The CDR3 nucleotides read TGTGCCAGCAGCCCCTTCAGTCCCGGGACGTACGAGCAGTACTTC.

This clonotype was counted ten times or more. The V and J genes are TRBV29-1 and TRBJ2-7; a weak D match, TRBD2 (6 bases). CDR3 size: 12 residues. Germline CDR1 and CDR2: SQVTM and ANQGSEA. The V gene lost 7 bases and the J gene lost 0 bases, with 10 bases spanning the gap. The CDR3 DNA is TGCAGCGCCGGGGAGGCCTCCTACGAGCAGTACTTC. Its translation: CSAGEASYEQYF.

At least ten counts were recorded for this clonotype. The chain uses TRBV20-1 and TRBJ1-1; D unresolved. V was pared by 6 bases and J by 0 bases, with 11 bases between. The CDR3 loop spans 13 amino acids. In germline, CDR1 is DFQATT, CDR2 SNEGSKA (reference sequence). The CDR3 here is CSAPNGMNTEAFF. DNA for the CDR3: TGCAGTGCACCGAACGGAATGAACACTGAAGCTTTCTTT.

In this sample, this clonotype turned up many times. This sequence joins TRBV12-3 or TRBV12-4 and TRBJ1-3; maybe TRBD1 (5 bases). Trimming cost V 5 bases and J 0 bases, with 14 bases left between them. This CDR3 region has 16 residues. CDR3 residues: CASSPRGAGSGNTIYF. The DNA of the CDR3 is TGTGCCAGCAGTCCTAGAGGGGCCGGCTCTGGAAACACCATATATTTT.

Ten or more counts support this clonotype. CDR3 residues: CASSRYSNQPQHF. The CDR3 DNA follows: TGTGCCAGCAGCCGATATAGCAATCAGCCCCAGCATTTT. This rearrangement joins TRBV12-3 or TRBV12-4 to TRBJ1-5; D ambiguous. V was cut by 6 bases and J by 0 bases, with 6 bases left in between. This CDR3 has 13 amino acids.

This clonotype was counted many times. The CDR3 reads CAISMTGVNTEAFF. The CDR3 DNA reads as TGTGCCATCAGCATGACAGGGGTGAACACTGAAGCTTTCTTT. The chain joins TRBV10-3 to TRBJ1-1; 8 positions agree with TRBD1. CDR1 and CDR2 (germline): ENHRY, SYGVKD. The CDR3 extends over 14 amino acids. The trim removed 6 bases at V and 0 bases at J, leaving 3 bases unmatched.

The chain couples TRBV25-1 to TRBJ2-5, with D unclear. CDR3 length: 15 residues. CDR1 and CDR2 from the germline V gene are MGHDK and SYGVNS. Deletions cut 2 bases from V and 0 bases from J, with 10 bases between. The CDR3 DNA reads TGTGCCAGCAGTGAAGCCCTCAAGTACCAAGAGACCCAGTACTTC. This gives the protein CASSEALKYQETQYF.

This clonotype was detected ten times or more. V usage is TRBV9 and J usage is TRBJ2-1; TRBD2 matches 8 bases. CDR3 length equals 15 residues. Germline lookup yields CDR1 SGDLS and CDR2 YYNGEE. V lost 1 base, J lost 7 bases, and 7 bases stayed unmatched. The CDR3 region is CASSVLSGSGNEQFF. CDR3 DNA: TGTGCCAGCAGCGTACTGAGCGGGAGCGGGAATGAGCAGTTCTTC.

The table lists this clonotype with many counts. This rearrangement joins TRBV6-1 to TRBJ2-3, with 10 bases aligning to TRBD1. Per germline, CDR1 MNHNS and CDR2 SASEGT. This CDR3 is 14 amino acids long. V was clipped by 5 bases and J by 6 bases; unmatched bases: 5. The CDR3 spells CASSPRDRGDTQYF. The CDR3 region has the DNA TGTGCCAGCAGTCCCCGGGACAGGGGTGATACGCAGTATTTT.

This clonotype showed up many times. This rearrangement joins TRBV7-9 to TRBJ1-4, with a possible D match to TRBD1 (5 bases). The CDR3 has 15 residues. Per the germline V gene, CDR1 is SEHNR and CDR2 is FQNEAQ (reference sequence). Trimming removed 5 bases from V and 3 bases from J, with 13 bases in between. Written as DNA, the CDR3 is TGTGCCAGCAGCCCCAACAGGTCCCCTAATGAAAAACTGTTTTTT. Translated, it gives CASSPNRSPNEKLFF.

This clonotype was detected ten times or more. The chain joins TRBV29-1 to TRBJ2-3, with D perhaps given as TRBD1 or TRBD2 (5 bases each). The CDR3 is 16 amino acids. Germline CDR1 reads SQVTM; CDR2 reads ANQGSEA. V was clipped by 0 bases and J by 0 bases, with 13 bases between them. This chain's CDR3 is CSVEDWGMGSTDTQYF. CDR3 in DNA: TGCAGCGTTGAAGATTGGGGGATGGGCAGCACAGATACGCAGTATTTT.